What follows is one T cell receptor beta chain and its context. Its antigen is as yet unknown. Assay used: immunoSEQ multiplex PCR; TCRdb lists only in-frame clones, some missing. The repertoire includes some 150,000 clones, 75% to 85% of them detected once, and over 10% sits in the top ten. The ends were cut back, 6 bases at V and 7 bases at J, with 21 bases in the middle. Germline V CDR1 and CDR2: LNHNV, YYDKDF (reference sequence). This CDR3 spans 16 amino acids. The data stem from a study of cytotoxic CD8 clonotypes in ibrutinib-treated CLL. Overall study findings and caveats: Sustained-remission and progressing patients' sampling times differed.

The sequence was collected from a human donor with chronic lymphocytic leukemia. The chain joins TRBV15 to TRBJ2-2; D is ambiguous. The sequences come from PBMCs, collected after 12 months of ibrutinib treatment. CDR3 nucleotide sequence: TGTGCCACCAGTCCAGACTCGAATCAGCCCAGCGGGGAGCTGTTTTTT. Amino acids: CATSPDSNQPSGELFF. Complete variable domain (other parts from reference TRBV15 and TRBJ2-2): DAMVIQNPRYQVTQFGKPVTLSCSQTLNHNVMYWYQQKSSQAPKLLFHYYDKDFNNEADTPDNFQSRRPNTSFCFLDIRSPGLGDTAMYLCATSPDSNQPSGELFFGEGSRLTVL.